One and the same sample provided the 21 T cell receptor beta chains below, sequenced in a study of post-analysis software for immune sequencing data. Their antigen targets remain unknown. General study points: Four to six TRBV segments were more frequent in patients than controls; TRBV5-6, TRBV5-1 and TRBV20-1 belonged to this group.

Prepared libraries of TCR beta cDNA carried unique molecular identifiers. MiXCR, applied by TCRdb to the PCR reads, yields one record per CDR3 protein. This sample has some 690,000 distinct CDR3 sequences; about 32% occur once, and the top ten carry 0.55% to 0.65%. The sequencing sample was made of blood. These TCRs come from a girl under 18 with multiple sclerosis.

The rearrangement uses TRBV20-1 and TRBJ2-7, with D possibly TRBD2 on 6 matching bases. V was cut by 3 bases and J by 0 bases, with 15 bases left in between. Germline assignment: CDR1 DFQATT and CDR2 SNEGSKA (reference sequence). The length of the CDR3 is 15 residues. In nucleotides, the CDR3 is TGCAGTGCTAGTAGTCTCGGGCGGGGCTCCTACGAGCAGTACTTC. Its protein product is CSASSLGRGSYEQYF.

J is TRBJ2-5 and V is TRBV20-1; D possibly corresponds to TRBD1 (5 bases). The germline V gene encodes CDR1 DFQATT and CDR2 SNEGSKA (reference sequence). The CDR3 sequence is 10 residues long. Trimming took off 6 bases at V and 11 bases at J, with 13 bases between the two ends. CDR3 amino acids: CSANRFEQYF. The CDR3 nucleotides are TGCAGTGCCAACAGGTTTGAGCAGTACTTC.

This chain joins TRBV20-1 and TRBJ2-1, with D tentatively TRBD2 (5 bases). Trimming took off 3 bases at V and 10 bases at J, with 10 bases between the two ends. The CDR3 has 11 residues. Germline V gene lookup returns CDR1 DFQATT and CDR2 SNEGSKA (reference sequence). The CDR3 DNA follows: TGCAGTGCTAGGCCAACTAGGGAGCAGTTCTTC. This translates into CSARPTREQFF.

This clonotype was observed a handful of times. The chain uses TRBV14 and TRBJ2-1; 16 bases line up with TRBD2. The CDR3 contains 18 residues. Germline lookup yields CDR1 SGHDN and CDR2 FVKESK. Trimming cost V 4 bases and J 5 bases; bases outside gene matches: 8. The CDR3 nucleotides read TGTGCCAGCAGCCTCCGGGGACTAGCGGGAGGGCGGGACAATGAGCAGTTCTTC. Its translation: CASSLRGLAGGRDNEQFF.

Worth noting for this clonotype: At one of its ends the junction is not consistent with the germline gene, which may arise from a read error. The chain joins TRBV7-2 to TRBJ2-4, with a weak D call TRBD2 (6 bases). The tail of the sequence fits TRBJ2-7 better, so the J call may be wrong. Germline loops: CDR1 SGHTA, CDR2 FQGNSA. This CDR3 is built from 14 residues. In nucleotides, the CDR3 is TGTGGCAGCAGCTCGAACGGGGGTTACTACGAGCAGTACTTC. It yields the protein CGSSSNGGYYEQYF.

This sequence joins TRBV7-2 and TRBJ2-5; unclear D gene. Judging by the DNA end, TRBJ2-7 fits better; the J call may be wrong. The CDR3 spans 14 residues. Germline V gives CDR1 SGHTA, CDR2 FQGNSA. The CDR3 loop reads CASSIRYRSHEQYF. CDR3 nucleotide sequence: TGTGCCAGCAGCATCCGCTACCGAAGCCACGAGCAGTACTTC.

This clonotype was detected only a few times. The chain carries TRBV28 and TRBJ1-2, with D possibly TRBD1 on 5 matching bases. Trimming removed 4 bases from V and 1 base from J, with 19 bases in between. Per germline, CDR1 MDHEN and CDR2 SYDVKM. This CDR3 region has 17 residues. CDR3 coding DNA: TGTGCCAGCAGTTCACACGGGACGGAGAGCGTTAACTATGGCTACACCTTC. This gives the protein CASSSHGTESVNYGYTF.

Notes on this clonotype: This could be a read error, since a much larger clone is one nucleotide away. The rearrangement joins TRBV6-5 to TRBJ2-3; TRBD2 is a possible D gene (5 bases). This CDR3 region has 13 residues. Deletions cut 8 bases from V and 2 bases from J, with 11 bases between. Germline V gene sequence: CDR1 MNHEY, CDR2 SVGAGI. The CDR3 bases are TGTGCCAGCGGAAAGCGGAACACAGATACGCAGTATTTT. This codes for CASGKRNTDTQYF.

The chain is built from TRBV20-1 and TRBJ1-1; D is undetermined. The CDR3 loop spans 11 amino acids. V was shortened by 2 bases and J by 5 bases, with 6 bases between the two germline ends. Germline V gene lookup returns CDR1 DFQATT and CDR2 SNEGSKA (reference sequence). The CDR3 DNA is TGCAGTGCTAGATCCTTAACTGAAGCTTTCTTT. Its translation: CSARSLTEAFF.

The chain links TRBV6-5 to TRBJ1-1; tentatively, D is TRBD1 (5 bases). V lost 2 bases to trimming and J lost 1 base, with 14 bases between them. The CDR3 is 16 residues long. Germline-derived CDR1 and CDR2 are MNHEY and SVGAGI. The CDR3 is CASSYGAGDWNTEAFF. CDR3 nucleotides: TGTGCCAGCAGTTACGGGGCAGGCGACTGGAACACTGAAGCTTTCTTT.

This clonotype was counted only a few times. The chain is built from TRBV6-5 and TRBJ1-5, with D hard to call. The V and J ends lost 0 bases and 5 bases respectively, with 8 bases between them. The CDR3 loop spans 14 amino acids. Germline CDR1 reads MNHEY; CDR2 reads SVGAGI. The CDR3 here is CASSYSSEDQPQHF. CDR3 nucleotides: TGTGCCAGCAGTTACTCATCGGAGGATCAGCCCCAGCATTTT.

The rearrangement joins TRBV5-1 to TRBJ2-3; a weak D match, TRBD2 (6 bases). The V and J ends lost 0 bases and 6 bases respectively, with 14 bases between them. The CDR3 consists of 15 residues. Germline lookup yields CDR1 SGHRS and CDR2 YFSETQ. This CDR3 reads CASSLGGVRDDTQYF. CDR3 sequence (DNA): TGCGCCAGCAGCTTGGGCGGGGTGCGCGATGATACGCAGTATTTT.

The chain combines TRBV29-1 with TRBJ2-7; D perhaps matches TRBD2 (5 bases). Looked up from germline, CDR1 is SQVTM and CDR2 is ANQGSEA. V gave up 5 bases and J gave up 1 base, with 12 bases separating them. The CDR3 is made up of 13 amino acids. CDR3 residues: CSVHDGLSYEQYF. Written as DNA, the CDR3 is TGCAGCGTTCACGACGGACTTTCCTACGAGCAGTACTTC.

V gene TRBV6-5 combines with J gene TRBJ1-2; D is ambiguous. Germline lookup yields CDR1 MNHEY and CDR2 SVGAGI. The CDR3 length is 12 residues. V was cut by 6 bases and J by 7 bases, with 12 bases left in between. CDR3: CASSRPSGGYTF. CDR3 DNA: TGTGCCAGCAGCCGACCCAGCGGTGGCTACACCTTC.

This clonotype appeared a few times. The gene calls are TRBV7-2 and TRBJ2-4; 12 nucleotides align to TRBD2. There are 17 residues in the CDR3. V was pared by 5 bases and J by 0 bases, with 5 bases of the junction left unmatched. Germline V gene sequence: CDR1 SGHTA, CDR2 FQGNSA. The CDR3 sequence: CASSRGLAGLAKNIQYF. The CDR3 region has the DNA TGTGCCAGCAGCAGAGGACTAGCGGGATTAGCCAAAAACATTCAGTACTTC.

At least ten counts were recorded for this clonotype. The chain uses TRBV11-2 and TRBJ2-5; maybe TRBD2 (6 bases). The germline gives CDR1 SGHAT, CDR2 FQNNGV. V lost 5 bases, J lost 7 bases, and 20 bases lay in between. CDR3 length: 15 residues. CDR3 sequence reads: CASSPPGLPSGTQYF. CDR3 nucleotide sequence: TGTGCCAGCAGCCCTCCGGGACTCCCGTCCGGGACCCAGTACTTC.

The chain recombines TRBV20-1 with TRBJ2-7; TRBD2 matches at 10 bases. There are 13 residues in the CDR3. The germline V gene has CDR1 DFQATT and CDR2 SNEGSKA (reference sequence). After removal of 6 bases from V and 1 base from J, the junction contained 3 bases not matched to a gene. The CDR3 reads CSALAGESYEQYF. CDR3 DNA sequence: TGCAGTGCCCTAGCGGGAGAGTCCTACGAGCAGTACTTC.

This clonotype was seen only a few times. This sequence joins TRBV4-3 and TRBJ2-7; D is possibly TRBD1 (6 bases). The CDR3 is 17 residues long. Per the germline V gene, CDR1 is LGHNA and CDR2 is YSLEER. V lost 0 bases and J lost 2, with 17 bases in between. This CDR3 is CASSQDTGTTLTYEQYF. In nucleotides, the CDR3 is TGCGCCAGCAGCCAAGATACCGGGACAACCCTTACCTACGAGCAGTACTTC.

This clonotype was observed a few times. The V and J genes are TRBV6-2 or TRBV6-3 and TRBJ2-5, with D tentatively TRBD2 (5 bases). The CDR3 has 14 amino acids. CDR1 MNHEY and CDR2 SVGEGT come from the germline V gene. The V end lost 10 bases, the J end lost 9 bases, and 24 bases lay between the germline ends. CDR3 protein: CANNYLLGGLAQYF. The CDR3 coding sequence is TGTGCCAACAACTACTTGCTCGGCGGGTTAGCCCAGTACTTC.

This clonotype was recorded a few times. CDR3 DNA: TGTGCCAGCAGTTCCTTACGACCTAGCCCCGAGCAGTTCTTC. Protein: CASSSLRPSPEQFF. The V gene is TRBV28, the J gene TRBJ2-1, with D maybe TRBD2 (5 bases). CDR1 and CDR2 from the germline V gene are MDHEN and SYDVKM. The length of the CDR3 is 14 residues. V lost 4 bases and J 10 bases, leaving 17 bases between the germline ends.

This clonotype has just a few counts. The chain employs TRBV29-1 and TRBJ1-2; TRBD1 is a possible D gene (6 bases). This CDR3 region has 13 residues. Germline V gene lookup returns CDR1 SQVTM and CDR2 ANQGSEA. V gave up 6 bases and J gave up 4 bases, with 15 bases separating them. The CDR3 region is CSVAFGQCYGYTF. CDR3 nucleotides: TGCAGCGTCGCTTTTGGACAGTGCTATGGCTACACCTTC.